Listed below are T cell receptor beta chains from one sample, sequenced in a study of blood T cells in healthy people across ages. TCRdb used MiXCR to reprocess the 5' RACE reads, holding one entry per CDR3 protein. This sample has approximately 820,000 distinct CDR3 sequences, with under 45% found just once. Sequencing was performed on blood. The receptors originated from a man in his 60s in good health. Both conserved end residues are trimmed from each CDR3.

j_gene: TRBJ2-7; v_gene: TRBV7-9; CDR3aa: ASSSQDRGLYEQY
j_gene: TRBJ2-3; v_gene: TRBV9; CDR3aa: ASSVEGGTSPTQY
j_gene: TRBJ1-6; v_gene: TRBV30; CDR3aa: AWSVNNNSPLH
j_gene: TRBJ1-6; v_gene: TRBV20-1; CDR3aa: SASPAGTSDSPLH
j_gene: TRBJ2-1; v_gene: TRBV7-2; CDR3aa: ASSFQPWGNEQF
j_gene: TRBJ2-7; v_gene: TRBV3-1; CDR3aa: ASSQIKTGEQY
j_gene: TRBJ2-1; v_gene: TRBV4-3; CDR3aa: ASSQDQSPLIHEQF
j_gene: TRBJ2-7; v_gene: TRBV10-3; CDR3aa: AIQNGLFSYEQY
j_gene: TRBJ2-4; v_gene: TRBV20-1; CDR3aa: SASRKNIQY
j_gene: TRBJ2-6; v_gene: TRBV3-1; CDR3aa: ASSPCSGSGANVLT
j_gene: TRBJ2-6; v_gene: TRBV6-5; CDR3aa: ASSYYSSSGANVLT
j_gene: TRBJ1-5; v_gene: TRBV20-1; CDR3aa: SATGDGNQPQH
j_gene: TRBJ2-5; v_gene: TRBV7-2; CDR3aa: ASSSPPRAETQY
j_gene: TRBJ2-5; v_gene: TRBV5-4; CDR3aa: ASSLIYTGQETQY
j_gene: TRBJ2-1; v_gene: TRBV7-2; CDR3aa: ASSLVGTRDNEQF
j_gene: TRBJ2-7; v_gene: TRBV5-1; CDR3aa: ASSRETSVAFHEQY
j_gene: TRBJ2-3; v_gene: TRBV4-1; CDR3aa: ASSQAGGGTGTQY
j_gene: TRBJ2-1; v_gene: TRBV20-1; CDR3aa: SASSRQGRYNEQF
j_gene: TRBJ2-5; v_gene: TRBV6-1; CDR3aa: ASSGRQQETQY
j_gene: TRBJ2-1; v_gene: TRBV4-1; CDR3aa: ASSQGYSYNEQF
j_gene: TRBJ1-1; v_gene: TRBV5-1; CDR3aa: ASSSRDREPTEAF
j_gene: TRBJ2-1; v_gene: TRBV9; CDR3aa: ASSVGDYEQF
j_gene: TRBJ2-3; v_gene: TRBV20-1; CDR3aa: SARNPGQGTDTQY
j_gene: TRBJ1-1; v_gene: TRBV7-2; CDR3aa: ASSLEGSQNTEAF
j_gene: TRBJ2-7; v_gene: TRBV9; CDR3aa: ASSVTAGGEYEQH
j_gene: TRBJ1-6; v_gene: TRBV3-1; CDR3aa: ASTGQPASPLH
j_gene: TRBJ2-1; v_gene: TRBV3-1; CDR3aa: ASSQDLLAGAGGGNEQF
j_gene: TRBJ2-1; v_gene: TRBV7-2; CDR3aa: ASSFPGTGANEQF
j_gene: TRBJ2-7; v_gene: TRBV7-9; CDR3aa: ASSPTSIEQY
j_gene: TRBJ2-1; v_gene: TRBV3-1; CDR3aa: ASSGIYNEQF
j_gene: TRBJ1-2; v_gene: TRBV4-1; CDR3aa: ASSQGSGQGASSNYGYT
j_gene: TRBJ1-2; v_gene: TRBV30; CDR3aa: AWSSGGGGSYT
j_gene: TRBJ1-5; v_gene: TRBV6-6; CDR3aa: ASSYWDSREQPQH
j_gene: TRBJ2-3; v_gene: TRBV9; CDR3aa: ASSVDPGGSDTQY
j_gene: TRBJ2-4; v_gene: TRBV12-3/TRBV12-4; CDR3aa: ASSLPVAKNIQY
j_gene: TRBJ2-7; v_gene: TRBV21-1; CDR3aa: ASSKGQSFPYEQY
j_gene: TRBJ2-1; v_gene: TRBV7-6; CDR3aa: ASSLAPGRDEQF
j_gene: TRBJ2-3; v_gene: TRBV5-1; CDR3aa: ASSLTSASDTQY
j_gene: TRBJ2-3; v_gene: TRBV29-1; CDR3aa: SVDKELSTDTQY
j_gene: TRBJ2-3; v_gene: TRBV14; CDR3aa: ASSPTDRLTDTQY
j_gene: TRBJ1-2; v_gene: TRBV5-6; CDR3aa: ASSLGTGRGYGYT
j_gene: TRBJ2-7; v_gene: TRBV7-2; CDR3aa: ASTPGREQY
j_gene: TRBJ1-6; v_gene: TRBV7-2; CDR3aa: ASSLAETYSSPLH
j_gene: TRBJ2-5; v_gene: TRBV27; CDR3aa: ASSTGIQETQY
j_gene: TRBJ1-5; v_gene: TRBV6-2/TRBV6-3; CDR3aa: ASSGQIGQPQH
j_gene: TRBJ2-1; v_gene: TRBV14; CDR3aa: ASTPVAGGPFNEQF
j_gene: -; v_gene: TRBV7-2; CDR3aa: ASSRTGTGIYEQY
j_gene: TRBJ1-5; v_gene: TRBV6-1; CDR3aa: ASNTGSGGQPGTRPQH
j_gene: TRBJ2-1; v_gene: TRBV15; CDR3aa: ATSRAKLMVSYNEQF
j_gene: TRBJ2-1; v_gene: TRBV10-3; CDR3aa: AISTSGGTHEQF
j_gene: TRBJ2-3; v_gene: TRBV29-1; CDR3aa: SVRLGTFADTQY
j_gene: TRBJ2-1; v_gene: TRBV4-1; CDR3aa: ASSQDPLAGPEQF